This paragraph covers one TCR beta chain sequence. The antigen it recognizes is unknown. The record has no base qualities; no much larger clone is one base away. These data are taken from a study of blood T cell repertoires in COVID-19 (dated by TCRdb to 2018 to 2021). Turning to the overall study: Samples from collaborators originated in the United States, Italy and Spain and spanned both the acute and convalescent phases of COVID-19. Deeply sampled blood TCRbeta repertoires from subjects exposed to, actively infected with, or recovered from COVID-19 were included in the dataset. Samples came from the ongoing ImmuneRACE study (first 160 participants) plus 1,254 subjects from 6 global collaborators. Nearly every sample came with metadata listing a de-identified subject ID, COVID-19 status, age in years and sex. The repertoires were made available in a free public database intended to serve as a resource for research on the immune response to SARS-CoV-2. Where available, HLA class I and class II types were obtained from metadata supplied by the sample provider rather than from assay-based typing. The material from the prospective study consisted of cDNA or gDNA derived from T cells, B-cell-depleted T cells, or PBMCs. General findings and caveats noted by the study authors: The amount of clinical and demographic metadata varied by source and participant and was provided uncurated.

TCRbeta CDR3 regions were amplified from genomic DNA by means of the immunoSEQ Assay, a bias-controlled multiplex PCR. As for how the authors treated the data: The number of nucleated cells in each sample was estimated from the amplification of reference gene primers within the assay. To quantify the absolute abundance of each unique TCRbeta CDR3 rearrangement, sequence reads were collapsed and filtered. For each sample, productive Simpson clonality was calculated as the square root of Simpson's diversity index across productive rearrangements. TCRdb carries this immuneACCESS record with in-frame sequences only. Its versions omit some clonotypes, under half of them owing to an unresolved V gene in the studies checked, with the rest unexplained. D and trimming were read from the DNA, whereas the V and J calls and clone size are those reported in that table. The sample data list nearly 350,000 clones, and over 80% of these were observed just once. Clones ranked in the top ten supply about 6% of the sample.

In Seattle, one collaborating source enrolled patients while the infection was active and tracked those patients longitudinally over the course of disease. Collaborating institutions collected whole blood in K2EDTA tubes following their own protocols. For TCRbeta analysis, collaborator samples were shipped as frozen whole blood, as isolated PBMCs, or as DNA extracted from either sample type. Trimming takes 4 bases off V and 1 base off J; junction bases not matched to a gene: 7. The CDR3 holds 16 amino acids from the cysteine to the phenylalanine. The read is trimmed to its CDR3 DNA, 48 bases read in frame from base 1. As encoded in the germline V gene, CDR1 is LGHNA while CDR2 is YSLEER.

This TCR came from a woman in her forties or fifties with COVID-19, enrolled during active disease. Sequencing used peripheral blood. The rearrangement joined TRBV4-3 to TRBJ2-1, and TRBD1 matches 7 of the central bases. This receptor has the CDR3 CASSLGPGQSYNEQFF. The DNA sequence reads TGCGCCAGCAGCCTCGGACCGGGACAGTCCTACAATGAGCAGTTCTTC.